Shown below are 9 T cell receptor beta chains from a single sample sequenced in a study of Ad26.COV2.S vaccination and SARS-CoV-2 variants. Described treatment: 15 to 20 received Ad26.COV2.S at low or high dose, single or two shots; a few received placebo; per-sample allocation not given. Sampling took place 63 days after the first vaccine or placebo injection. The assay was immunoSEQ multiplex PCR, and TCRdb's table has in-frame clones only and misses some. The sample records some 410,000 clones, about nine tenths being singletons. The source was peripheral blood, collected in a trial of Ad26.COV2.S vaccine versus placebo. The receptor source for this set is a person between 18 and 60 years old who received the Ad26.COV2.S COVID-19 vaccine or a placebo.

V usage is TRBV9 and J usage is TRBJ1-3; the D gene is possibly TRBD1 (5 bases). The CDR3 runs 15 residues. V was pared by 2 bases and J by 1 base, with 10 bases between. Germline CDR1 SGDLS, CDR2 YYNGEE. As DNA, the CDR3 is TGTGCCAGCAGCGTTAGCGGGGGATCTGGAAACACCATATATTTT. This translates into CASSVSGGSGNTIYF.

The CDR3 DNA reads TGTGCCAGCAGCCCCGGGACCAGGGGCGATGAGCAGTTCTTC. This translates into CASSPGTRGDEQFF. V is TRBV7-8 and J is TRBJ2-1; perhaps TRBD1 as D (6 bases). CDR3 length: 14 amino acids. Germline V lookup: CDR1 SGHVS, CDR2 FQNEAQ. V was cut by 5 bases and J by 8 bases, with 16 bases left in between. Full variable domain (outside the CDR3, taken from reference TRBV7-8 and TRBJ2-1): GAGVSQSPRYKVAKRGQDVALRCDPISGHVSLFWYQQALGQGPEFLTYFQNEAQLDKSGLPSDRFFAERPEGSVSTLKIQRTQQEDSAVYLCASSPGTRGDEQFFGPGTRLTVL.

The V and J genes are TRBV7-8 and TRBJ2-7; D might be TRBD2 (5 bases). The length of the CDR3 is 15 residues. The V end lost 3 bases, the J end lost 7 bases, and 19 bases lay between the germline ends. Germline V lookup: CDR1 SGHVS, CDR2 FQNEAQ. DNA of the CDR3: TGTGCCAGCAGCTTCGGGGTCTCGTACCCGGGGGAGCAGTACTTC. This translates into CASSFGVSYPGEQYF.

The genes are TRBV27 and TRBJ1-1; D is uncertain. Germline-derived CDR1 and CDR2 are MNHEY and SMNVEV (reference sequence). V shed 3 bases and J shed 2 bases, with 10 bases lying between them. The CDR3 is 14 amino acids. CDR3 coding DNA: TGTGCCAGCAGTTTTGGAATAACTAACACTGAAGCTTTCTTT. This gives the protein CASSFGITNTEAFF.

The chain joins TRBV3-1 (or the pseudogene TRBV3-2) to TRBJ1-1; D is undetermined. The germline CDR1 and CDR2 sequences are LGHDT and YNNKEL (reference sequence). V gave up 1 base and J gave up 0 bases, with 9 bases separating them. The CDR3 runs to 15 residues. For the CDR3, the DNA is TGTGCCAGCAGCCAAGGAGAAGGGTTGAACACTGAAGCTTTCTTT. Translation: CASSQGEGLNTEAFF.

The chain recombines TRBV29-1 with TRBJ2-7; D unclear. CDR3 length: 14 amino acids. Germline assignment: CDR1 SQVTM and CDR2 ANQGSEA. V gave up 3 bases and J gave up 3 bases, with 15 bases separating them. For the CDR3, the DNA is TGCAGCGTTGAGGGGTTGAGTGGGATCTACGAGCAGTACTTC. Protein sequence: CSVEGLSGIYEQYF.

This rearrangement joins TRBV7-2 to TRBJ2-3, with 8 bases lining up with TRBD2. Unmatched junction bases numbered 12, after V lost 5 bases and J lost 5 bases. Germline CDR1 and CDR2: SGHTA and FQGNSA. The CDR3 covers 16 residues. The DNA of the CDR3 is TGTGCCAGCAGCACCAGAGCGGGGGCCCCTGGAGATACGCAGTATTTT. Its protein is CASSTRAGAPGDTQYF. The variable domain in full, with the rest retrieved from reference TRBV7-2 and TRBJ2-3, is GAGVSQSPSNKVTEKGKDVELRCDPISGHTALYWYRQSLGQGLEFLIYFQGNSAPDKSGLPSDRFSAERTGGSVSTLTIQRTQQEDSAVYLCASSTRAGAPGDTQYFGPGTRLTVL.

This chain joins TRBV19 and TRBJ1-3; the D gene is possibly TRBD1 (5 bases). Trimming cost V 6 bases and J 2 bases, with 8 bases left between them. This CDR3 comprises 13 residues. CDR1 is LNHDA and CDR2 is SQIVND in the germline V gene (reference sequence). CDR3 residues: CASSQGTGNTIYF. The DNA of the CDR3 is TGTGCCAGTAGCCAGGGAACTGGAAACACCATATATTTT.

This clone was seen a single time. The chain is built from TRBV5-4 and TRBJ2-5, with TRBD2 matching over 7 bases. The CDR3 runs to 13 residues. Per germline, CDR1 SGHNT and CDR2 YYREEE (reference sequence). V was pared by 2 bases and J by 3 bases, with 1 base of the junction left unmatched. This chain's CDR3 is CASSFTSEETQYF. CDR3 nucleotides: TGTGCCAGCAGCTTCACTAGCGAAGAGACCCAGTACTTC.